This T cell receptor (beta chain) derives from a study of cytomegalovirus exposure and HLA in healthy donors. Study-wide background: Later analysis reported that the approximately 120 validation repertoires shared the platform of the 650 to 700 first-cohort repertoires. Study-level points and caveats: Within the 100 to 150 validation repertoires, first-cohort TCR clusters tended to co-occur, according to a later analysis.

About this clone itself: What it binds is not known.

The donors belonged to the roughly 110-subject validation cohort, separate from the approximately 700-subject first cohort. Profiled with immunoSEQ multiplex PCR; TCRdb holds only in-frame clones, not every one. The sample includes about 67,000 clones, about 93% of them seen just once. The CDR3 totals 13 residues. Trimming pared 3 bases from V and 1 base from J, leaving 6 bases between. The germline gives CDR1 MNHEY, CDR2 SMNVEV (reference sequence). The receptor's source is a woman between 18 and 29 years old in good health and CMV-seronegative. Material for sequencing was PBMCs. The rearrangement links TRBV27 to TRBJ2-5; no reliable D call. The CDR3 sequence is CASSFVSQETQYF. The CDR3 DNA follows: TGTGCCAGCAGTTTTGTCTCCCAAGAGACCCAGTACTTC.